These 26 T cell receptor beta chains were sequenced from one sample in a study of blood T cell repertoires in COVID-19. Some clones are missing from TCRdb's copy, which holds only in-frame ones; the method was immunoSEQ multiplex PCR. The table records roughly 120,000 clones, about 85% of them present only once. Input material: peripheral blood. Receptor source: an elderly man with acute or convalescent COVID-19.

V usage is TRBV29-1 and J usage is TRBJ1-6, with 9 bases matching TRBD1. Germline CDR1 SQVTM, CDR2 ANQGSEA. The CDR3 contains 14 residues. V shed 7 bases, J shed 10 bases, and the junction held 11 bases outside the gene matches. The CDR3 spells CSAGTGNSGSPLHF. The CDR3 DNA reads as TGCAGCGCAGGGACAGGGAACTCCGGCTCACCCCTCCACTTT.

The CDR3 loop is CASSGGQNTGELFF. The CDR3 nucleotides read TGCGCCAGCAGCGGGGGACAAAACACCGGGGAGCTGTTTTTT. This sequence joins TRBV5-1 and TRBJ2-2; D may be TRBD1 (6 bases). CDR3 length: 14 amino acids. Germline V gene data show CDR1 as SGHRS and CDR2 as YFSETQ. Trimming took 4 bases from V and 2 from J, leaving 9 bases between them.

The CDR3 nucleotides are TGTGCCAGCTCACCCGGGAAGAACACTGAAGCTTTCTTT. This encodes CASSPGKNTEAFF. The V call is TRBV18, the J call TRBJ1-1; D is unclear. The CDR3 covers 13 residues. CDR1 and CDR2 from the germline V gene are KGHSH and LQKENI. V was cut by 3 bases and J by 1 base, with 6 bases left in between.

The V and J genes are TRBV12-5 and TRBJ2-1; TRBD1 aligns across 8 bases. Germline trimming cut 4 bases from V and 14 bases from J; bases unmatched to any gene: 4. This CDR3 region has 11 residues. Germline loops: CDR1 LGHNT, CDR2 FRNRAP. CDR3 in amino acids: CASGYDRGEFF. DNA of the CDR3: TGTGCTAGTGGTTATGACAGGGGTGAGTTCTTC.

The V call is TRBV9, the J call TRBJ1-3; TRBD1 is a possible D gene (6 bases). V lost 3 bases and J lost 4, with 14 bases in between. The CDR3 covers 15 residues. Germline-derived CDR1 and CDR2 are SGDLS and YYNGEE. Written as DNA, the CDR3 is TGTGCCAGCAGCGATCCAGGGGCAGGGGGAAACACCATATATTTT. It translates to CASSDPGAGGNTIYF. The variable domain in full, with the rest retrieved from reference TRBV9 and TRBJ1-3, is DSGVTQTPKHLITATGQRVTLRCSPRSGDLSVYWYQQSLDQGLQFLIQYYNGEERAKGNILERFSAQQFPDLHSELNLSSLELGDSALYFCASSDPGAGGNTIYFGEGSWLTVV.

In its sample, this clone was seen once. V is TRBV5-1 and J is TRBJ2-7; D unresolved. The V gene's germline CDR1 is SGHRS and CDR2 YFSETQ. Trimming cost V 0 bases and J 2 bases, with 9 bases left between them. CDR3 length: 14 residues. The CDR3 loop is CASSLAPRTYEQYF. The CDR3 DNA reads as TGCGCCAGCAGCTTGGCCCCGAGGACCTACGAGCAGTACTTC.

The chain carries TRBV18 and TRBJ2-2; no clear D. The CDR3 covers 14 residues. CDR1 and CDR2 (germline): KGHSH, LQKENI. Trimming took 2 bases from V and 5 from J, leaving 9 bases between them. CDR3 coding DNA: TGTGCCAGCTCACCATTCATCAAAACCGGGGAGCTGTTTTTT. Encoded protein: CASSPFIKTGELFF.

CDR3 region: CASLLAQGSPTEAFF. The CDR3 nucleotides read TGTGCCAGCCTTTTAGCCCAGGGATCCCCCACTGAAGCTTTCTTT. This rearrangement joins TRBV6-5 to TRBJ1-1; D possibly corresponds to TRBD1 (5 bases). Trimming left V 8 bases short and J 4 bases short, with 20 bases between. The CDR3 is 15 amino acids. CDR1 and CDR2 from the germline V gene are MNHEY and SVGAGI.

V and J are TRBV28 and TRBJ1-4, with 7 bases aligning to TRBD1. V lost 6 bases, J lost 5 bases, and 9 bases stayed unmatched. CDR1 is MDHEN and CDR2 is SYDVKM in the germline V gene. The CDR3 extends over 15 amino acids. The CDR3 bases are TGTGCCAGCAGCCAGCGGACAGGCTCCAATGAAAAACTGTTTTTT. Its protein product is CASSQRTGSNEKLFF.

The V call is TRBV14, the J call TRBJ1-3; unclear D gene. The ends were cut back, 4 bases at V and 4 bases at J, with 5 bases in the middle. There are 12 residues in the CDR3. From germline, CDR1 is SGHDN and CDR2 FVKESK. CDR3 region: CASSPGGNTIYF. CDR3 nucleotide sequence: TGTGCCAGCAGCCCCGGGGGAAACACCATATATTTT.

This clone was counted a few times. The J gene is TRBJ1-2, the V gene TRBV6-5; weak D call: TRBD1 (6 bases). With 4 bases removed from V and 3 bases from J, the gap between germline ends came to 12 bases. Germline V gene lookup returns CDR1 MNHEY and CDR2 SVGAGI. The CDR3 is 14 amino acids. For the CDR3, the DNA is TGTGCCAGCAGTTCGGCACAGGGCGACTATGGCTACACCTTC. Translation: CASSSAQGDYGYTF.

J is TRBJ1-2 and V is TRBV7-2; possible D gene TRBD1, 5 bases. V was trimmed by 7 bases and J by 8 bases, leaving 20 bases between them. The germline gives CDR1 SGHTA, CDR2 FQGNSA. The CDR3 is 14 residues long. CDR3 DNA: TGTGCCAGCAAGGCCTCGGCGGGGACTGGGGGCTACACCTTC. Protein: CASKASAGTGGYTF. Variable domain in full (rest from reference TRBV7-2 and TRBJ1-2): GAGVSQSPSNKVTEKGKDVELRCDPISGHTALYWYRQSLGQGLEFLIYFQGNSAPDKSGLPSDRFSAERTGGSVSTLTIQRTQQEDSAVYLCASKASAGTGGYTFGSGTRLTVV.

The chain combines TRBV24-1 with TRBJ1-3; D unclear. V was cut by 4 bases and J by 1 base, with 10 bases left in between. The CDR3 is 15 residues long. Germline CDR1 and CDR2: KGHDR and SFDVKD. CDR3 sequence reads: CATSDPSGSGNTIYF. Written as DNA, the CDR3 is TGTGCCACCAGTGACCCGTCCGGGTCTGGAAACACCATATATTTT.

The chain recombines TRBV23-1 with TRBJ1-2; no definite D call. TRBV23-1 counts as an open reading frame of uncertain function. The CDR3 consists of 14 residues. Trimming left V 4 bases short and J 2 bases short, with 11 bases between. This chain's CDR3 is CASSPQVRNYGYTF. The CDR3 DNA reads as TGCGCCAGCAGTCCCCAGGTCCGCAACTATGGCTACACCTTC.

V and J are TRBV5-4 and TRBJ1-2; TRBD1 is a possible D gene (6 bases). The CDR3 is made up of 11 amino acids. V gave up 4 bases and J gave up 6 bases, with 7 bases separating them. Germline CDR1 SGHNT, CDR2 YYREEE (reference sequence). The CDR3 sequence: CASSRQDGYTF. CDR3 DNA: TGTGCCAGCAGCCGACAGGATGGCTACACCTTC.

The chain employs TRBV7-2 and TRBJ1-5, with a tentative D call TRBD1 (6 bases). The CDR3 length is 16 residues. Germline lookup yields CDR1 SGHTA and CDR2 FQGNSA. V lost 1 base and J lost 2, with 12 bases in between. CDR3 sequence reads: CASSLGQAGGNQPQHF. CDR3 nucleotides: TGTGCCAGCAGCTTAGGACAGGCCGGAGGCAATCAGCCCCAGCATTTT. The full variable domain, with the rest looked up from reference TRBV7-2 and TRBJ1-5, is GAGVSQSPSNKVTEKGKDVELRCDPISGHTALYWYRQSLGQGLEFLIYFQGNSAPDKSGLPSDRFSAERTGGSVSTLTIQRTQQEDSAVYLCASSLGQAGGNQPQHFGDGTRLSIL.

The chain combines TRBV19 with TRBJ1-1; 8 nucleotides line up with TRBD1. Germline V gives CDR1 LNHDA, CDR2 SQIVND (reference sequence). The CDR3 is 15 residues long. The V segment lost 9 bases and the J segment 2 bases; nucleotides outside the gene matches: 11. The CDR3 region has the DNA TGTGCCAGCCGACAGGGGCGGGAATCAAACACTGAAGCTTTCTTT. This codes for CASRQGRESNTEAFF. The full variable domain, in which reference TRBV19 and TRBJ1-1 provide the parts outside the CDR3, is DGGITQSPKYLFRKEGQNVTLSCEQNLNHDAMYWYRQDPGQGLRLIYYSQIVNDFQKGDIAEGYSVSREKKESFPLTVTSAQKNPTAFYLCASRQGRESNTEAFFGQGTRLTVV.

The rearrangement links TRBV6-5 to TRBJ2-2; D is unclear. Germline V CDR1 and CDR2: MNHEY, SVGAGI. V was clipped by 11 bases and J by 0 bases, with 13 bases between them. The CDR3 consists of 14 residues. The DNA of the CDR3 is TGTGCCGTCATACTACTATCGAACACCGGGGAGCTGTTTTTT. Protein sequence: CAVILLSNTGELFF.

The chain links TRBV4-2 to TRBJ1-2; 9 positions agree with TRBD1. V lost 2 bases to trimming and J lost 4 bases; unmatched junction nucleotides: 8. The CDR3 is 16 amino acids. CDR1 LGHNA and CDR2 YNFKEQ come from the germline V gene. The CDR3 is CASSQNPTGGVYGYTF. The CDR3 DNA follows: TGTGCCAGCAGCCAAAATCCTACAGGGGGCGTCTATGGCTACACCTTC.

The chain has TRBV29-1 and TRBJ2-4, with 7 nucleotides matching TRBD1. CDR1 SQVTM and CDR2 ANQGSEA come from the germline V gene. The CDR3 totals 14 residues. Trimming took 7 bases from V and 1 from J; bases not matched to a gene: 7. In DNA form, the CDR3 reads TGCAGCGCTTCGGACAGGATGGCCAAAAACATTCAGTACTTC. Protein product: CSASDRMAKNIQYF.

The rearrangement joins TRBV7-9 to TRBJ1-5, with 12 nucleotides matching TRBD1. The CDR3 is 15 residues long. J gave up 5 bases and V 4 bases, and 3 bases lay outside the gene matches. The germline V gene encodes CDR1 SEHNR and CDR2 FQNEAQ (reference sequence). Written as DNA, the CDR3 is TGTGCCAGCAGCTCCGGGACAGGGGGCGATCAGCCCCAGCATTTT. The encoded protein is CASSSGTGGDQPQHF.

V gene TRBV5-6 combines with J gene TRBJ2-6, with TRBD2 matching 7 bases. V trimming: 4 bases; J trimming: 0 bases; junction bases outside the gene matches: 10. The length of the CDR3 is 18 residues. Germline loops: CDR1 SGHDT, CDR2 YYEEEE. The CDR3 coding sequence is TGTGCCAGCAGCCTACTGAGGGAGGGCTTCTCTGGGGCCAACGTCCTGACTTTC. This sequence encodes CASSLLREGFSGANVLTF.

The V gene is TRBV5-6, the J gene TRBJ2-5; D perhaps matches TRBD2 (5 bases). Per germline, CDR1 SGHDT and CDR2 YYEEEE. With 0 bases removed from V and 2 bases from J, the gap between germline ends came to 14 bases. This CDR3 is built from 16 residues. The CDR3 nucleotides read TGTGCCAGCAGCTTGGGGACTCAGAGGGCTCAAGAGACCCAGTACTTC. This codes for CASSLGTQRAQETQYF. The complete variable domain, with remaining parts taken from reference TRBV5-6 and TRBJ2-5, reads DAGVTQSPTHLIKTRGQQVTLRCSPKSGHDTVSWYQQALGQGPQFIFQYYEEEERQRGNFPDRFSGHQFPNYSSELNVNALLLGDSALYLCASSLGTQRAQETQYFGPGTRLLVL.

The V gene is TRBV6-6, the J gene TRBJ2-3; D ambiguous. Germline CDR1 reads MNHNY; CDR2 reads SVGAGI (reference sequence). CDR3 length equals 15 residues. Between the trimmed V and J ends, which lost 6 bases and 4 bases, there was a span of 17 bases. DNA for the CDR3: TGTGCCAGCAGCCTTCGACGTGCGGCGTCAGATACGCAGTATTTT. This translates into CASSLRRAASDTQYF.

V gene TRBV9 combines with J gene TRBJ1-1, with D perhaps TRBD1 (5 bases). The CDR3 runs 13 residues. V gave up 6 bases and J gave up 0 bases, with 9 bases separating them. Germline V gene data show CDR1 as SGDLS and CDR2 as YYNGEE. CDR3 bases: TGTGCCAGCAACAAGGGGATGAACACTGAAGCTTTCTTT. Its translation: CASNKGMNTEAFF.

This chain connects TRBV3-1 (or the pseudogene TRBV3-2) to TRBJ1-1, with D unclear. Per germline, CDR1 LGHDT and CDR2 YNNKEL (reference sequence). V was shortened by 0 bases and J by 5 bases, with 16 bases between the two germline ends. This CDR3 spans 16 amino acids. DNA of the CDR3: TGTGCCAGCAGCCAAGAATGGGGAGCGTTCCGAACTGAAGCTTTCTTT. Protein product: CASSQEWGAFRTEAFF.